This TCR beta chain was captured in a study of blood T cells in healthy people across ages. Healthy individuals of Caucasian origin from Russia, aged about 6 to 100, served as donors. The second PCR ran roughly 6 to 11 cycles with a sample-barcoded 5' primer and J-beta primers. Each cDNA was tagged by a template-switch adaptor containing 12 random nucleotides. A single record per CDR3 protein comes from TCRdb applying MiXCR to the 5' RACE reads. The profile shows about a million distinct CDR3 sequences, roughly 50% of them singletons. The V gene lost 7 bases and the J gene lost 3 bases, with 9 bases spanning the gap. This CDR3 spans 12 amino acids.

The chain recombines TRBV12-3 or TRBV12-4 with TRBJ1-2; D remains ambiguous. The sequenced material came from blood. The receptor was isolated from a man between 25 and 39 years old in good health. The CDR3: CASMGRHYGYTF. The DNA of the CDR3 is TGTGCCAGCATGGGCCGTCACTATGGCTACACCTTC.